This TCR beta chain was sequenced for a study of beta chain features in type 1 diabetes. Markers CD45RO/CCR7/CD25/CD127/CD95/CD27 served to sort CD4+ naive, central memory, regulatory and stem cell-like memory cells. This clone was seen more than once but under ten times. Antigen specificity is unknown. TCRB transcripts that were expressed got sequenced, as all of the isolated RNA had been reverse transcribed. The data were produced by immunoSEQ multiplex PCR, yet TCRdb's version contains in-frame clones alone and is incomplete. Of some 150,000 clones in the sample, 8.5% to 12% were seen once. V was pared by 3 bases and J by 4 bases, with 13 bases of the junction left unmatched. The CDR3 has 19 residues. Germline V gives CDR1 LGHNA, CDR2 YNFKEQ. Study-wide points: Short templates might get an advantage during PCR, and this would be equal in patients and controls.

The sample taken for sequencing was naive CD4+ T cells from blood. This TCR was sampled from a man between 18 and 29 years old in good health. The V and J genes are TRBV4-2 and TRBJ2-3; TRBD2 matches 13 bases. The CDR3, as DNA: TGTGCCAGCAGCCACCCGCCAAAGGGACTAGCGGGGCCCCCAGATACGCAGTATTTT. Translated, it gives CASSHPPKGLAGPPDTQYF.